This paragraph covers one T cell receptor beta chain sequence. What this receptor recognizes is not known. No much larger clonotype is one base removed from it; base qualities were not supplied. The data derive from a study of T cells in Graves' hyperthyroidism and ophthalmopathy (dated by TCRdb to the late 2010s). About the study as a whole: To identify TCR V-J signatures that set the groups apart, the researchers used a discovery cohort of about a hundred patients, made up of 43 with Graves' ophthalmopathy and some 55 with stable Graves' hyperthyroidism. Thyroid tissue and blood T-cell repertoires from about 6 Graves' hyperthyroidism patients were also compared in the study. Following sampling, methimazole starting at 30 mg daily was given to hyperthyroidism patients, and high-dose intravenous methylprednisolone was given to ophthalmopathy patients. Prospective prediction of ophthalmopathy was tested in an independent validation cohort of 18 to 20 hyperthyroidism patients and approximately 17 patients who later progressed to ophthalmopathy. TCR Vbeta CDR3 sequencing of 120 to 150 peripheral blood samples (about 45 ophthalmopathy, about 74 hyperthyroidism and roughly 17 progressor patients) is reported in the paper. For training and testing, the 80 to 100 patients in the discovery cohort were randomly divided in a 7:3 ratio.

General findings and caveats noted by the study authors: A 13 V-J signature model separated ophthalmopathy from stable hyperthyroidism, with roughly 88% sensitivity and roughly 84% specificity in cross-validation and 80%/75% in testing. In validation, the model predicted progression to ophthalmopathy a median of around six months before onset, with over 60% sensitivity and about 75% specificity. Blood samples also contained most of the expanded thyroid clonotypes (frequency above 0.001), which suggests that blood repertoires may reflect thyroid immune responses. No statistical method was used to set the sample size in advance, and investigators knew the group allocation.

The TCR beta CDR3 regions were amplified from RNA transcripts. For the first round of RT-PCR on the TCR CDR3, the HTBI primer set was used together with the Qiagen OneStep RT-PCR kit. Libraries were constructed in a second round of multiplex PCR, after which size selection and purification were carried out. The libraries were sequenced on an Illumina HiSeq2000 using paired-end 100 bp reads. Per the source publication's procedure: SOAPnuke was used to process the raw data, throwing out any read that contained adapters or uncalled bases, had a mean Phred below 15, or lacked an exact constant-primer or identifier match. High-quality paired reads were merged with COPE v1.2.5, and unique nucleotide sequences were defined as clonotypes. Clonotypes were aligned to IMGT TRBV, TRBD and TRBJ reference segments using MiTCR v1.1. The analysis included only V-J combinations with a frequency above 0.0001, which together covered roughly 99% of the repertoires. A TCS score was defined as the ratio between F50 (clonal expansion) and ExV (chaos), using BLOSUM62-based TCRdist between CDR3 peptides within each V-J. Welch's t-statistics and random forest reduced fewer than 550 V-J features to 10 to 15, which were used in a naive Bayes classifier (R e1071). The Morisita-Horn index was used to measure how similar the thyroid and blood repertoires were. Starting from the raw public reads, TCRdb applied fastp trimming at Q25, assembled clones with MiXCR and retained in-frame beta chains. Each entry merges the rows of one CDR3 protein and shows their most common DNA and genes. What appears here as the V and J calls and clone size reflects TCRdb's work, not the paper's. The sample yields about 580,000 distinct CDR3 sequences; approximately 44% were counted once. Roughly 7.7% of the sample lies in the top ten.

Reading from cysteine to phenylalanine, the CDR3 counts 15 amino acids. Only the CDR3 portion is preserved as DNA: 45 bases, with reading frame beginning at the first base. CDR1 and CDR2 are drawn from the germline V gene: KGHSH, LQKENI. At the junction V is shortened by 3 bases and J by 2 bases; bases outside the gene matches: 4. Graves' hyperthyroidism was defined as stable when no progression to ophthalmopathy occurred over 18 months of follow-up. Hyperthyroidism patients were newly diagnosed, with disease duration under 2 months, and aged 18 to 65 years. Exclusion was applied to patients with uncontrolled infections, other autoimmune diseases, pregnancy or lactation. Diagnoses were established on the basis of clinical symptoms, serum thyroxine and TRAb, thyroid ultrasound, and orbital computed tomography. Total RNA was extracted using Trizol reagent, and RNA quality was assessed on an Agilent 2100 Bioanalyzer.

The receptor was isolated from a woman under 30 with Graves' hyperthyroidism. This chain joins TRBV18 to TRBJ2-7; TRBD1 lines up with 10 middle nucleotides. Sequenced input: peripheral blood or thyroid tissue (not recorded which). The nucleotide sequence is TGTGCCAGCTCACCCCGGGACAGGGGTGCCTACGAGCAGTACTTC. The encoded protein is CASSPRDRGAYEQYF.